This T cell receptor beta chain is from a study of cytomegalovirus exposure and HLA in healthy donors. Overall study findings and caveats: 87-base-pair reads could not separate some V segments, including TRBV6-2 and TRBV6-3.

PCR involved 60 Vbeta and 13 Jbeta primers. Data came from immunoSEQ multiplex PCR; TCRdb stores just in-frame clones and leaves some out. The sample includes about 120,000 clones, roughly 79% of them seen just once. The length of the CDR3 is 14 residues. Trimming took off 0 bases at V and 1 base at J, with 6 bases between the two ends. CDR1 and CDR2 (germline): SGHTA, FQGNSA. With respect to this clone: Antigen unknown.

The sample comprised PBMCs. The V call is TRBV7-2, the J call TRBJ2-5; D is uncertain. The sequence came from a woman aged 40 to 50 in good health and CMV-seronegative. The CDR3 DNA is TGTGCCAGCAGCTTAGCGCGATTCCAAGAGACCCAGTACTTC. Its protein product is CASSLARFQETQYF.